This section outlines one T cell receptor beta chain sequence together with its context. Its antigen target is currently unknown. Within one base of it there is no much larger clone, and no base qualities were kept. This sample is drawn from a study of blood T cell repertoires in COVID-19 (dated by TCRdb to 2018 to 2021). As for the study more broadly: Collaborator samples came from the United States, Italy and Spain and covered acute and convalescent phases of COVID-19. The material from the prospective study consisted of cDNA or gDNA derived from T cells, B-cell-depleted T cells, or PBMCs. The dataset comprised deeply sampled blood TCRbeta repertoires from subjects exposed to, actively infected with, or recovered from COVID-19. The repertoires were released in a freely available public database intended as a resource for research on the immune response to SARS-CoV-2. The samples were drawn from two sources: the first 160 participants of the ongoing ImmuneRACE study, and fewer than 1,500 subjects contributed by 6 global collaborators. The sample metadata nearly always contained a de-identified subject ID, COVID-19 status, age in years and sex. HLA class I and class II types, where available, came from metadata supplied by the sample provider rather than from assay-based typing. Overall study outcomes, separate from this receptor: How much clinical and demographic metadata was included differed by source and by participant, and the metadata was provided uncurated.

TCRbeta CDR3 regions were amplified from genomic DNA by means of the immunoSEQ Assay, a bias-controlled multiplex PCR. The study's processing was this. The number of nucleated cells in each sample was estimated by amplification of reference gene primers within the assay. Sequence reads were collapsed and filtered to measure the absolute abundance of every unique TCRbeta CDR3 rearrangement. For each sample, productive Simpson clonality was calculated as the square root of Simpson's diversity index across productive rearrangements. Held by TCRdb, this immuneACCESS table contains in-frame sequences only and omits some clones. Under half of the omission traces to an unresolved V gene where checked; the cause of the rest is unknown. V and J calls plus clone size are reproduced from that table; the DNA served to infer D and trimming. This sample has 190,000 or so clones in its table, and about 83% of those were observed once. The biggest ten clones account for approximately 0.88% of the sample.

Samples from volunteer blood donors who had recovered from COVID-19 were contributed by a second Seattle source. The collaborating institutions used their own protocols to collect whole blood in K2EDTA tubes. For TCRbeta analysis, collaborators shipped samples as frozen whole blood, isolated PBMCs, or DNA extracted from either of those sample types. V and J lose 3 bases and 7 bases, and a span of 10 bases separates them. The germline V gene gives CDR1 as WSHSY and CDR2 as SAAADI. The CDR3 measures 13 amino acids from cysteine to phenylalanine. Kept here is only the CDR3 DNA, which spans 39 bases and is read in frame from base 1.

The material sequenced was peripheral blood. The source of this sequence is a woman younger than 35 who had recovered from COVID-19. The chain was built from TRBV10-2 and TRBJ2-1; a confident D gene designation cannot be given. In nucleotides, the sequence is TGCGCCAGCAGTGACCCCTCTAAGAATGAGCAGTTCTTC. Its protein reads: CASSDPSKNEQFF.